This TCR beta chain is from a study of shared clonotypes between healthy human individuals. Clones were read by immunoSEQ multiplex PCR, and TCRdb kept only the in-frame ones, dropping some. Of about 500,000 clones detected, approximately 71% appear once; the ten largest clones hold more than 10%. This clone appeared once. The CDR3 extends over 16 amino acids. The J segment lost 4 bases and the V segment lost 1 base, leaving 7 bases of the junction unmatched. CDR1 is WNHNN, CDR2 SYGVQD, per germline (reference sequence). The sequencing input was PBMCs. This TCR was recovered from a middle-aged woman in good health. Some clones in this sample may be carry-over from other donors' samples. V usage is TRBV10-1 and J usage is TRBJ2-3, with TRBD2 identical over 8 bases. The CDR3 region is CASSELSGSGADTQYF. CDR3 nucleotide sequence: TGCGCCAGCAGTGAGTTGAGCGGGAGTGGGGCAGATACGCAGTATTTT.